Reported below is one T cell receptor (beta chain). Antigen unknown. This sample is drawn from a study of T cell responses to AZD1222 COVID-19 vaccine. Whole-study results and caveats: It should be noted that donors were predominantly white British and more often female, and clonal diversity was possibly underestimated. Close to half of spike-specific TCRs reportedly recognize unmutated variant regions.

Clones were sequenced by immunoSEQ multiplex PCR, and TCRdb holds only the in-frame ones, with some missing. The sample yields some 58,000 clones, approximately 89% seen once. J lost 5 bases, V lost 0 bases, and 5 bases had no gene match. Germline V gene lookup returns CDR1 SGHNT and CDR2 YYREEE (reference sequence). The CDR3 is 15 residues long. The TCR sequence derives from an adult in good health. J is TRBJ2-5 and V is TRBV5-4, with 9 bases aligning to TRBD1. The material was peripheral blood, obtained on day 0 of AZD1222 vaccination. The CDR3: CASSLEDRGGETQYF. The DNA of the CDR3 is TGTGCCAGCAGCTTGGAGGACAGGGGCGGGGAGACCCAGTACTTC. The complete variable domain, with remaining parts taken from reference TRBV5-4 and TRBJ2-5, reads ETGVTQSPTHLIKTRGQQVTLRCSSQSGHNTVSWYQQALGQGPQFIFQYYREEENGRGNFPPRFSGLQFPNYSSELNVNALELDDSALYLCASSLEDRGGETQYFGPGTRLLVL.